The text below deals with one T cell receptor (beta chain). The data derive from a study of blood T cell repertoires in COVID-19. TCRdb's table, derived via immunoSEQ multiplex PCR, lists solely in-frame clones and lacks some. This table has 120,000 to 150,000 clones, about 91% appearing once. Germline CDR1 SGHRS, CDR2 YFSETQ. The CDR3 covers 15 residues. Losses at the gene ends were 6 bases for V and 5 bases for J; bases not matched to a gene: 8. The chain joins TRBV5-1 to TRBJ1-1, with 12 bases matching TRBD1. The source is a human donor in a cohort sampled during active COVID-19. Sequencing used peripheral blood. The CDR3 nucleotides are TGCGCCAGCAAAGGGACAGGGGGCGCAAGTACTGAAGCTTTCTTT. Translated: CASKGTGGASTEAFF.